The next 4 T cell receptor beta chains were all read from a single sample in a study of T cell clonality in common variable immunodeficiency. The antigens these receptors bind are not known. Data came from immunoSEQ multiplex PCR; TCRdb stores just in-frame clones and leaves some out. The sample includes about 20,000 clones, none of them occurring once. The study's findings and limits: Reportedly, TCR beta sequences from common variable immunodeficiency showed fewer deletions and N-nucleotide insertions.

Sample: peripheral blood mononuclear cells. These TCRs come from a human donor with common variable immunodeficiency.

Worth noting for this clone: Read coverage stops 3 residues before the CDR3 terminus; the germline J gene supplies the remainder. The chain links TRBV7-2 to TRBJ2-5, with TRBD2 identical over 8 bases. The length of the CDR3 is 14 residues. The trim removed 7 bases at V and 0 bases at J, leaving 4 bases unmatched. Per the germline V gene, CDR1 is SGHTA and CDR2 is FQGNSA. CDR3 sequence: CASTQRGYQETQYF. CDR3 DNA (partial): TGTGCCAGCACCCAGCGGGGGTACCAAGAGACC.

Turning to this clone: The CDR3 is cut off 3 residues early in the read; its end comes from the germline J gene. V gene TRBV19 combines with J gene TRBJ1-2; 9 bases are shared with TRBD1. Looked up from germline, CDR1 is LNHDA and CDR2 is SQIVND (reference sequence). This CDR3 contains 15 residues. After removal of 5 bases from V and 3 bases from J, the junction contained 7 bases not matched to a gene. CDR3 protein: CASSLIWDRDYGYTF. Incomplete CDR3 DNA: TGTGCCAGTAGTCTTATCTGGGACAGGGACTATGGC.

This clone was counted a few times. The read falls 3 residues short of the CDR3 end, and the missing part is taken from the germline J gene. The chain carries TRBV6-1 and TRBJ2-7, with TRBD1 identical over 9 bases. J gave up 2 bases and V 4 bases, and 6 bases lay outside the gene matches. From germline, CDR1 is MNHNS and CDR2 SASEGT. The CDR3 runs 15 residues. The CDR3 loop is CASSAGTGSAYEQYF. Partial CDR3 DNA: TGTGCCAGCAGTGCAGGGACAGGGTCGGCCTACGAG.

This clone occurred a few times. The read gets to within 3 residues of the CDR3 end, and the germline J gene fills in the rest. V gene TRBV18 combines with J gene TRBJ1-5, with a possible D match to TRBD1 (6 bases). With 3 bases removed from V and 0 bases from J, the gap between germline ends came to 15 bases. Germline values: CDR1 KGHSH, CDR2 LQKENI. CDR3 length equals 17 residues. Incomplete CDR3 DNA: TGTGCCAGCTCACCGTACGGGGGGCGCGGTAGCAATCAGCCC. It translates to CASSPYGGRGSNQP. The entire CDR3 protein reads CASSPYGGRGSNQPQHF.